Reported below is one T cell receptor (beta chain). In the source study's methods: Cell counts per sample came from amplifying reference gene primers. Assay used: immunoSEQ multiplex PCR; TCRdb lists only in-frame clones, some missing. V, J and clone size are taken as reported in that table, and D and trimming were inferred from the DNA itself. The sample holds about 21,000 clones, 85% to 90% seen once. This sample was taken from a study of blood T cell repertoires in COVID-19. About the research overall: Some COVID-19 samples were acute and others convalescent; all came from the United States, Italy and Spain.

Germline V gene sequence: CDR1 SGDLS, CDR2 YYNGEE. Trimming removed 4 bases from V and 5 bases from J; junction bases left unmatched: 3. This CDR3 contains 13 residues. The V call is TRBV9, the J call TRBJ2-3; 8 bases agree with TRBD2. The sequence was obtained from a man aged 70 or older with active COVID-19. Source material: peripheral blood. This CDR3 reads CASSSGGEDTQYF. CDR3 DNA: TGTGCCAGCAGCTCCGGGGGGGAAGATACGCAGTATTTT.